This record looks at one T cell receptor beta chain sequence and its context. Its antigen is still unknown. Blood specimens came from baseline, cycle 4 day 1, and cycle 7 day 1. These data originate in a study of OX40 agonist ivuxolimab in advanced cancers. Study background: All patients had ivuxolimab intravenously every 2 weeks at 0.01 to 10 mg/kg.

The CDR3 contains 13 residues. Germline lookup yields CDR1 SNHLY and CDR2 FYNNEI. V dropped 3 bases and J dropped 4 bases, with 7 bases sitting between them. Broader study findings: On average, CD8+ T cells showed a greater number of expanded clones than CD4+.

Assay used: immunoSEQ multiplex PCR; TCRdb lists only in-frame clones, some missing. The table has some 76,000 clones, more than 85% seen once. This receptor was obtained from an adult with an advanced solid tumor such as melanoma, head and neck, liver or kidney cancer. The chain carries TRBV2 and TRBJ2-1, with D perhaps matching TRBD2 (5 bases). The source material was CD4+ or CD8+ T cells sorted from blood, sampled in a trial of the OX40 agonist ivuxolimab. CDR3 loop: CASSDWTYNEQFF. The CDR3 DNA is TGTGCCAGCAGTGATTGGACTTACAATGAGCAGTTCTTC. The complete variable domain, with remaining parts taken from reference TRBV2 and TRBJ2-1, reads EPEVTQTPSHQVTQMGQEVILRCVPISNHLYFYWYRQILGQKVEFLVSFYNNEISEKSEIFDDQFSVERPDGSNFTLKIRSTKLEDSAMYFCASSDWTYNEQFFGPGTRLTVL.